This T cell receptor (beta chain) was captured in a study of blood T cell repertoires in COVID-19. Study as a whole: T cells, B-cell-depleted T cells, or PBMCs supplied cDNA or gDNA.

V lost 3 bases, J lost 6 bases, and 17 bases lay in between. CDR3 length: 14 residues. Germline values: CDR1 SQVTM, CDR2 ANQGSEA. The study recruited people aged roughly 18 to 100 years across about two dozen US areas. Cohort 3 donors counted as recovered after two negative PCRs, clearance, or resolved symptoms. The authors' processing: Reference gene primer amplification gave estimated nucleated cell counts. The repertoire was sequenced with immunoSEQ multiplex PCR; TCRdb's copy has only in-frame clones and lacks some. V, J and clone size were drawn from that table, and D and trimming were deduced from the DNA. Of about 180,000 clones in the sample, about 79% were seen once.

Sequencing was carried out using PBMCs or T cells enriched from blood (not recorded which). The TCR comes from a man over 45 who had recovered from COVID-19. The genes are TRBV29-1 and TRBJ1-2; the D gene is possibly TRBD1 (5 bases). CDR3 residues: CSVDPAGGGNGYTF. The CDR3 DNA reads as TGCAGCGTTGACCCCGCCGGGGGGGGGAATGGCTACACCTTC.